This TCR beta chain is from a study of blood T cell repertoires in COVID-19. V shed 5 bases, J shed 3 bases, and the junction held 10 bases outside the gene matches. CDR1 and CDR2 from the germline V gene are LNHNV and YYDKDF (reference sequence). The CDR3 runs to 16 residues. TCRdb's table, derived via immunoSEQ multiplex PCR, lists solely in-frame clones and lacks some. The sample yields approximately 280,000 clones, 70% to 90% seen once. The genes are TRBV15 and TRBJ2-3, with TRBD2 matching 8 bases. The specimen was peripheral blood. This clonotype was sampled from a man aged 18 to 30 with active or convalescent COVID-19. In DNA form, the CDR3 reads TGTGCCACCAGCCGCGAGCGGGGGTGGGGAACAGATACGCAGTATTTT. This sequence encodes CATSRERGWGTDTQYF.